This note documents a single T cell receptor beta chain sequence. Its binding antigen is unknown. One base away there is no much larger clone; base qualities are not given. The sample belongs to a study of cytomegalovirus exposure and HLA in healthy donors (dated by TCRdb to about 2017). As for the study more broadly: According to a later analysis, one platform produced both the roughly 120 validation repertoires and the 670 or so repertoires of the first cohort. Along with the approximately 620-subject first cohort, a separate validation cohort of over a hundred different subjects was used. To predict cytomegalovirus infection status, the study combined high-throughput TCR immunosequencing, statistical association of individual TCRs with disease status, and machine learning. The study was designed to test whether signatures of past pathogen exposure could be identified by cataloging public T cell receptors.

The donors were included in the validation cohort of 90 to 150 subjects, a group kept apart from the approximately 700-subject first cohort. CDR1 is given as SGHTA and CDR2 as FQGNSA, both from the germline V gene. Inclusive of the bounding cysteine and phenylalanine, the CDR3 is 15 residues long. Here the CDR3 DNA is all that survives: 45 bases in frame from base 1. Germline trimming amounts to 5 bases on V and 1 base on J, with 4 as the count of junction bases outside the gene matches. Receptors were amplified or captured by the immunoSEQ multiplex PCR assay. The study's own analysis went as follows. To diagnose cytomegalovirus status from the catalog of TCR beta chain sequences, a statistical classification framework was built. Here the immuneACCESS table is served through TCRdb, limited to in-frame sequences with V and J called. Missing clones are a known gap in these copies; in checked studies unresolved V genes cover under half, and the rest lacks a known reason. V and J calls and clone size are as listed in that table; D and trimming were resolved from the DNA. The sample contains approximately 160,000 clones, about 86% of them found a single time. The ten most abundant clones make up around 5% of the sample.

Here is what the overall study found, with its caveats: A few of the identified cytomegalovirus-associated TCR beta chains were confirmed in vitro to be specific for cytomegalovirus antigens. In both the original and validation cohorts, the classifier was reported to diagnose cytomegalovirus status with high specificity and sensitivity. The study listed 164 TCR beta chains as associated with cytomegalovirus. Subsequent analysis determined that TCRs grouped into clusters in the first cohort also showed a tendency toward co-occurrence across the roughly 110 validation repertoires, and 94% of cluster scores exceeded 0. A later analysis lacked HLA typing for the validation cohort, so it scored co-occurrence in that cohort across all 130 or so repertoires. Most TCR sequences were observed very rarely across donors, whereas some public TCRs were present in many individuals. It was suggested by the authors that the approach could potentially be generalized to other disease states and immunological phenotypes.

This receptor was obtained from a woman in her thirties in good health and CMV-seronegative. Recombination connected TRBV7-2 to TRBJ2-7; TRBD2 lines up with 11 middle nucleotides. Sample: PBMCs. This receptor has the CDR3 CASSPGTSGSYEQYF. The sequenced DNA: TGTGCCAGCAGCCCCGGGACTAGCGGATCCTACGAGCAGTACTTC.